The 8 T cell receptor beta chains given below trace back to one sample, sequenced in a study of spatial heterogeneity in lung cancer. TCRdb independently ran MiXCR on the 5' RACE reads; one entry per CDR3 protein. This repertoire shows about 13,000 distinct CDR3 sequences, roughly 3.9% found once; its top ten account for 35% to 50%. Documented time point: sample taken at primary tumor resection. Tumor, nontumor lung or frozen PBMC supplied whole RNA, sequenced without sorting. The starting material was PBMCs, obtained at surgery. These receptors originate from a male donor with early-stage non-small cell lung cancer.

This clonotype was seen ten or more times. As an off-target read in a library built for alpha chains, this beta chain has a frequency of little significance. The rearrangement joins TRBV10-3 to TRBJ2-1; 8 bases fit TRBD1. Germline loops: CDR1 ENHRY, CDR2 SYGVKD. The V and J ends lost 6 bases and 6 bases, in that order; junction bases with no gene match: 7. The CDR3 contains 14 residues. The CDR3 region is CAIRGQVDFNEQFF. As DNA, the CDR3 is TGTGCCATCAGGGGACAGGTTGATTTCAATGAGCAGTTCTTC.

This clonotype has more than one count but fewer than ten. As an off-target read in a library built for alpha chains, this beta chain has a frequency of little significance. This chain joins TRBV29-1 and TRBJ2-1; D may be TRBD2 (6 bases). Trimming took 5 bases from V and 4 from J, leaving 12 bases between them. The CDR3 contains 13 residues. Germline-derived CDR1 and CDR2 are SQVTM and ANQGSEA. The CDR3 here is CSVRAGPYNEQFF. The CDR3 coding sequence is TGCAGCGTTAGAGCGGGCCCATACAATGAGCAGTTCTTC.

This clonotype has at least ten counts. Being off target in a library aimed at alpha chains, this beta chain has a size of little meaning. The chain is built from TRBV6-2 or TRBV6-3 and TRBJ2-7, with 10 nucleotides matching TRBD2. J was trimmed by 3 bases and V by 2 bases; bases with no gene match: 10. Germline loops: CDR1 MNHEY, CDR2 SVGEGT. The CDR3 runs to 17 residues. The CDR3 nucleotides read TGTGCCAGCAGTTACACCCCGGGTAGCGGGAGGAGCTACGAGCAGTACTTC. Translated, it gives CASSYTPGSGRSYEQYF.

This clonotype was seen at least ten times. Being off target in a library aimed at alpha chains, this beta chain has a size of little meaning. The chain is built from TRBV7-2 and TRBJ1-3, with 7 bases that match TRBD1. The CDR3 runs 15 residues. After removal of 5 bases from V and 0 bases from J, the junction contained 4 bases not matched to a gene. Germline V gives CDR1 SGHTA, CDR2 FQGNSA. CDR3 region: CASSPQGSSGNTIYF. The DNA of the CDR3 is TGTGCCAGCAGCCCACAGGGGAGCTCTGGAAACACCATATATTTT.

Many counts were recorded for this clonotype. Little can be read into the size of this beta chain, an off-target read in a library designed for alpha chains. In nucleotides, the CDR3 is TGTGCCAGCAGCCCGCGAAGTTCCTACAATGAGCAGTTCTTC. Encoded protein: CASSPRSSYNEQFF. This chain links TRBV7-3 with TRBJ2-1; D uncertain. Germline-derived CDR1 and CDR2 are SGHTA and FQGTGA. V was clipped by 5 bases and J by 1 base, with 9 bases between them. The CDR3 is 14 amino acids.

This clonotype was seen at least ten times. The library was built for alpha chains, so this beta chain is an off-target read and its size means little. The chain employs TRBV7-2 and TRBJ2-7; 11 nucleotides align to TRBD2. After removal of 8 bases from V and 2 bases from J, the junction contained 5 bases not matched to a gene. Per germline, CDR1 SGHTA and CDR2 FQGNSA. This CDR3 has 14 amino acids. The CDR3 loop is CASSLAGVAYEQYF. DNA for the CDR3: TGTGCCAGCTCACTAGCGGGAGTGGCCTACGAGCAGTACTTC.

This clonotype was seen repeatedly, ten times or more. This beta chain is an unintended read in a library built for alpha chains; its size means little. The genes are TRBV5-1 and TRBJ2-5, with D unclear. V lost 0 bases to trimming and J lost 0 bases, with 6 bases between them. Germline CDR1 SGHRS, CDR2 YFSETQ. This CDR3 has 14 residues. The CDR3 here is CASSLDGNQETQYF. The CDR3 DNA reads as TGCGCCAGCAGCTTGGATGGGAACCAAGAGACCCAGTACTTC. Supplemented by reference TRBV5-1 and TRBJ2-5, the full variable domain reads KAGVTQTPRYLIKTRGQQVTLSCSPISGHRSVSWYQQTPGQGLQFLFEYFSETQRNKGNFPGRFSGRQFSNSRSEMNVSTLELGDSALYLCASSLDGNQETQYFGPGTRLLVL.

This clonotype was seen repeatedly, ten times or more. As an off-target read in a library built for alpha chains, this beta chain has a frequency of little significance. This chain connects TRBV29-1 to TRBJ2-7, with 13 bases identical to TRBD2. J lost 2 bases, V lost 5 bases, and 6 bases had no gene match. Per germline, CDR1 SQVTM and CDR2 ANQGSEA. The CDR3 spans 15 residues. The CDR3 bases are TGCAGCGTTAGGGGGACTAGCGGGAAAACCTACGAGCAGTACTTC. As protein: CSVRGTSGKTYEQYF.